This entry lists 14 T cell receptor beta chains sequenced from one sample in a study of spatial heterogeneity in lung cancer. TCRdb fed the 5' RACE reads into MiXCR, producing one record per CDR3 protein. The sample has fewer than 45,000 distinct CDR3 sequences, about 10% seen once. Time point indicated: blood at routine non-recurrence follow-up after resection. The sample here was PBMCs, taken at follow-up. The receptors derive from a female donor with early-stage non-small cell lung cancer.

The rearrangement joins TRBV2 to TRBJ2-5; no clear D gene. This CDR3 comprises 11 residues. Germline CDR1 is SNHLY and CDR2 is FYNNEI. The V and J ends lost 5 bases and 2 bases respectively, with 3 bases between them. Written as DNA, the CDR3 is TGTGCCAGCAGTACACAAGAGACCCAGTACTTC. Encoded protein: CASSTQETQYF. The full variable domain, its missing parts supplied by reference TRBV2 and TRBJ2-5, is EPEVTQTPSHQVTQMGQEVILRCVPISNHLYFYWYRQILGQKVEFLVSFYNNEISEKSEIFDDQFSVERPDGSNFTLKIRSTKLEDSAMYFCASSTQETQYFGPGTRLLVL.

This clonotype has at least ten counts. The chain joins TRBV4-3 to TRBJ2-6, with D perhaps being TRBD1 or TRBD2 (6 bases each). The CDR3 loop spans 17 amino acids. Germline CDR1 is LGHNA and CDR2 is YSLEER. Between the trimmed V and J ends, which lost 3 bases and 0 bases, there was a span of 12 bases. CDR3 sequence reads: CASSQEGDHSGANVLTF. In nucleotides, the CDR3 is TGCGCCAGCAGCCAGGAGGGGGACCACTCTGGGGCCAACGTCCTGACTTTC.

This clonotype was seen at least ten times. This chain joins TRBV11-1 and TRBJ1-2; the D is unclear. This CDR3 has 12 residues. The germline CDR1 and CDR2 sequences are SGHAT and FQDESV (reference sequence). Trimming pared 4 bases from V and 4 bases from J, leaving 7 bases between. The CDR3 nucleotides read TGTGCCAGCAGCTCCCGGTCCTATGGCTACACCTTC. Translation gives CASSSRSYGYTF. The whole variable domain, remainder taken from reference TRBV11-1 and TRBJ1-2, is EAEVAQSPRYKITEKSQAVAFWCDPISGHATLYWYRQILGQGPELLVQFQDESVVDDSQLPKDRFSAERLKGVDSTLKIQPAELGDSAMYLCASSSRSYGYTFGSGTRLTVV.

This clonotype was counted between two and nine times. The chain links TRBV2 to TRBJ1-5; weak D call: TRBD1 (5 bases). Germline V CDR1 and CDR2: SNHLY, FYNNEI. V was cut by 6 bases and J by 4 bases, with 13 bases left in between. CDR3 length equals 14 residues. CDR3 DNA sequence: TGTGCCAGCAGAACGGGACGGAATAATCAGCCCCAGCATTTT. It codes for CASRTGRNNQPQHF.

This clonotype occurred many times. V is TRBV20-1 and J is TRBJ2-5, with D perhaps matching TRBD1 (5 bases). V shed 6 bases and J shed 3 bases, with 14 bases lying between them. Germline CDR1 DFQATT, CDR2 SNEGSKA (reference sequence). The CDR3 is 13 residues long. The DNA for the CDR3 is TGCAGTGCCTTCGAAGCAGGGAAAGAGACCCAGTACTTC. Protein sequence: CSAFEAGKETQYF.

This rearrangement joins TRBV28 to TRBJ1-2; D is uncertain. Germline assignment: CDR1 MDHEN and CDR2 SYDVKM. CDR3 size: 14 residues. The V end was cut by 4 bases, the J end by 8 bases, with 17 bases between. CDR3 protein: CASSSLLGTAGYTF. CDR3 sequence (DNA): TGTGCCAGCAGTTCCCTATTGGGTACGGCCGGCTACACCTTC.

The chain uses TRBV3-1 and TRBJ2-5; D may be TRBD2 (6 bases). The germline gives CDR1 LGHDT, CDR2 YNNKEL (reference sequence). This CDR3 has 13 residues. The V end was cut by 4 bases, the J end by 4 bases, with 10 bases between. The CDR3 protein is CASSPRELETQYF. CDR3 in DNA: TGTGCCAGCAGCCCCCGGGAGTTAGAGACCCAGTACTTC.

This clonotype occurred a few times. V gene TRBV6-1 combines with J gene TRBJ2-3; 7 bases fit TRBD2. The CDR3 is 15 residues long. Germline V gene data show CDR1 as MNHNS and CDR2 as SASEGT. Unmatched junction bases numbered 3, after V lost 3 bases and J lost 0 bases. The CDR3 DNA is TGTGCCAGCAGTGATTGGGGAGGGAGCACAGATACGCAGTATTTT. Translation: CASSDWGGSTDTQYF.

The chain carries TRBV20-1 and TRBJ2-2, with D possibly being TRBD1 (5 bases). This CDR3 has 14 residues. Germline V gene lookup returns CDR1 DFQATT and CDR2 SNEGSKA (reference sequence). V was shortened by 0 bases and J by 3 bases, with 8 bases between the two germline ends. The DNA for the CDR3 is TGCAGTGCTAGAGAAGGGGCCGACACCGGGGAGCTGTTTTTT. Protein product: CSAREGADTGELFF.

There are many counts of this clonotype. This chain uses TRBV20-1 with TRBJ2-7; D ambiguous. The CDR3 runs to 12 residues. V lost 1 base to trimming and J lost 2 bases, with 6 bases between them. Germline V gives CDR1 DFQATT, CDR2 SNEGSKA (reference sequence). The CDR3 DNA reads TGCAGTGCTAGAGTAGGACCCTACGAGCAGTACTTC. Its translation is CSARVGPYEQYF.

Here the CDR3 reads CASSTAGTGDEQYF. The CDR3, as DNA: TGTGCCAGCAGTACGGCCGGGACAGGGGACGAGCAGTACTTC. The chain has TRBV28 and TRBJ2-7; the match to TRBD1 covers 10 bases. The trim removed 5 bases at V and 5 bases at J, leaving 6 bases unmatched. The CDR3 runs 14 residues. Germline V gives CDR1 MDHEN, CDR2 SYDVKM.

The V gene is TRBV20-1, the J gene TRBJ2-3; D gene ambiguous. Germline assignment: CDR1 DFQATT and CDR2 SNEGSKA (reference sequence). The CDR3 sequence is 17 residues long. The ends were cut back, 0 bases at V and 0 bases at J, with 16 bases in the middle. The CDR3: CSARDRRRIGSTDTQYF. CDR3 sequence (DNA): TGCAGTGCTAGAGATCGGAGAAGGATTGGAAGCACAGATACGCAGTATTTT.

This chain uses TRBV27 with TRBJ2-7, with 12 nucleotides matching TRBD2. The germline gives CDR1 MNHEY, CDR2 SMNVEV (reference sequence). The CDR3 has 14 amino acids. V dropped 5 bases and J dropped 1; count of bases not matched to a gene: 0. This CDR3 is CASSGTSGSYEQYF. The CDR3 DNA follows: TGTGCCAGCAGTGGGACTAGCGGGTCCTACGAGCAGTACTTC.

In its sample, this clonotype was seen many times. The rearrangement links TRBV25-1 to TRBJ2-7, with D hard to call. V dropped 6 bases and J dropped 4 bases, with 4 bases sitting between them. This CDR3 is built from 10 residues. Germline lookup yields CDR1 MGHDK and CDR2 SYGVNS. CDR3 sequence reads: CASRGYEQYF. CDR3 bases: TGTGCCAGCAGAGGATACGAGCAGTACTTC.